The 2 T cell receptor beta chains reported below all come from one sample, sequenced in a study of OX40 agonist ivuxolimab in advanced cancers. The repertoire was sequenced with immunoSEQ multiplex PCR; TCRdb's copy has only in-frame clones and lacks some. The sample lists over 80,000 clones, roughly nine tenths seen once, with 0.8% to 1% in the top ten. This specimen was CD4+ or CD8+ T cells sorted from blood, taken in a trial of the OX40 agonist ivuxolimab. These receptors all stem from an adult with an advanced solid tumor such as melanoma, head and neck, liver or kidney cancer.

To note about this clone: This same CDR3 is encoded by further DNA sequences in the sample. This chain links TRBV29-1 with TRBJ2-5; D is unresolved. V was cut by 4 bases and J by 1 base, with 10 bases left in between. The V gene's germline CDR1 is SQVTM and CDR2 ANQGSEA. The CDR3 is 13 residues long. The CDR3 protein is CSVGRNPQETQYF. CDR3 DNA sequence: TGCAGCGTTGGGCGGAACCCCCAAGAGACCCAGTACTTC.

For the CDR3, the DNA is TGTGCCAGCAGCCCCGGGGGCATCAGGGATGAAGCTTTCTTT. Translated, it gives CASSPGGIRDEAFF. The chain joins TRBV27 to TRBJ1-1; D might be TRBD1 (6 bases). V lost 6 bases and J lost 7, with 18 bases in between. The germline gives CDR1 MNHEY, CDR2 SMNVEV (reference sequence). This CDR3 region has 14 residues.